Listed below are T cell receptor beta chains from one sample, sequenced in a study of OX40 agonist ivuxolimab in advanced cancers. Clones were read by immunoSEQ multiplex PCR, and TCRdb kept only the in-frame ones, dropping some. The sample lists roughly 92,000 clones, 90% occurring once. Sequencing used CD4+ or CD8+ T cells sorted from blood, obtained in a trial of the OX40 agonist ivuxolimab. These receptor sequences come from an adult with an advanced solid tumor such as melanoma, head and neck, liver or kidney cancer. Both conserved end residues are part of each CDR3. Fields, in order: V gene, clone size, D gene, J gene, CDR3 protein, CDR3 DNA. The D gene is left open where the match is weak. Only part of the rows carry a size: once, few, many, or a class if the clone is expanded.

V: TRBV4-2
size: -
D: TRBD2
J: TRBJ2-1
CDR3: CASSLQLAGGSNEQFF
DNA: TGTGCCAGCAGCCTCCAACTAGCGGGAGGGTCAAATGAGCAGTTCTTC

V: TRBV19
size: -
D: -
J: TRBJ1-4
CDR3: CASSHTRAGPNEKLFF
DNA: TGTGCCAGTAGTCATACCCGGGCGGGGCCTAATGAAAAACTGTTTTTT

V: TRBV5-6
size: -
D: -
J: TRBJ1-3
CDR3: CASSPSKRGNTIYF
DNA: TGTGCCAGCAGCCCCTCGAAGAGAGGAAACACCATATATTTT

V: TRBV18
size: -
D: TRBD2
J: TRBJ2-1
CDR3: CASSPTSVNEQFF
DNA: TGTGCCAGCTCACCAACTAGCGTCAATGAGCAGTTCTTC

V: TRBV30
size: -
D: -
J: TRBJ1-5
CDR3: CAWRGDSLSQPQHF
DNA: TGTGCCTGGAGAGGTGACAGTTTGAGTCAGCCCCAGCATTTT

V: TRBV30
size: once
D: -
J: TRBJ1-2
CDR3: CAWFAYRASNYGYTF
DNA: TGTGCCTGGTTCGCCTACAGGGCCTCTAACTATGGCTACACCTTC

V: TRBV30
size: -
D: TRBD1
J: TRBJ1-1
CDR3: CAWRNPGQGAGTEAFF
DNA: TGTGCCTGGAGGAACCCGGGACAGGGGGCCGGCACTGAAGCTTTCTTT

V: TRBV7-9
size: -
D: TRBD1
J: TRBJ1-4
CDR3: CASSLGTGEYEKLFF
DNA: TGTGCCAGCAGCCTAGGGACAGGGGAATATGAAAAACTGTTTTTT

V: TRBV2
size: -
D: TRBD1
J: TRBJ1-2
CDR3: CASSSRQGQDYGYTF
DNA: TGTGCCAGCAGTAGCCGACAGGGCCAGGACTATGGCTACACCTTC

V: TRBV5-1
size: -
D: -
J: TRBJ2-3
CDR3: CASSLYGTTDTQYF
DNA: TGCGCCAGCAGCTTGTATGGGACCACAGATACGCAGTATTTT

V: TRBV28
size: -
D: -
J: TRBJ2-2
CDR3: CASNWAGELFF
DNA: TGTGCCAGCAACTGGGCCGGGGAGCTGTTTTTT

V: TRBV7-9
size: -
D: TRBD1
J: TRBJ2-2
CDR3: CASSLDRGLTGELFF
DNA: TGTGCCAGCAGCTTAGACAGGGGGCTCACCGGGGAGCTGTTTTTT

V: TRBV27
size: -
D: -
J: TRBJ2-3
CDR3: CASSLSISGTGGSTDTQYF
DNA: TGTGCCAGCAGTTTATCGATAAGCGGGACAGGTGGGAGCACAGATACGCAGTATTTT

V: TRBV2
size: -
D: -
J: TRBJ2-3
CDR3: CASSDQGSLADTQYF
DNA: TGTGCCAGCAGTGATCAGGGCAGCCTGGCAGATACGCAGTATTTT

V: TRBV7-8
size: -
D: -
J: TRBJ1-5
CDR3: CASSLRQENSNQPQHF
DNA: TGTGCCAGCAGCTTAAGACAGGAAAATAGCAATCAGCCCCAGCATTTT

V: TRBV6-5
size: -
D: -
J: TRBJ1-1
CDR3: CASSPVGNTEAFF
DNA: TGTGCCAGCAGCCCTGTAGGGAACACTGAAGCTTTCTTT

V: TRBV9
size: -
D: -
J: TRBJ2-1
CDR3: CASSVGYNEQFF
DNA: TGTGCCAGCAGCGTAGGATACAATGAGCAGTTCTTC

V: TRBV11-2
size: -
D: -
J: TRBJ2-5
CDR3: CASSPQGREEETQYF
DNA: TGTGCCAGCAGCCCCCAGGGGCGCGAGGAAGAGACCCAGTACTTC

V: TRBV5-1
size: -
D: -
J: TRBJ2-1
CDR3: CASSPQSSNEQFF
DNA: TGCGCCAGCAGCCCTCAAAGCTCCAATGAGCAGTTCTTC

V: TRBV6-4
size: -
D: -
J: TRBJ1-1
CDR3: CASSVSATVGTEAFF
DNA: TGTGCCAGCAGTGTTTCGGCGACCGTAGGCACTGAAGCTTTCTTT

V: TRBV28
size: few
D: TRBD1
J: TRBJ1-1
CDR3: CASSLDRVVTEAFF
DNA: TGTGCCAGCAGTTTAGACAGGGTTGTCACTGAAGCTTTCTTT

V: TRBV2
size: -
D: -
J: TRBJ1-2
CDR3: CASRLTDGLGYTF
DNA: TGTGCCAGCAGACTTACGGACGGCTTGGGCTACACCTTC

V: TRBV28
size: -
D: -
J: TRBJ1-2
CDR3: CASSGTANYGYTF
DNA: TGTGCCAGCAGTGGCACCGCTAACTATGGCTACACCTTC

V: TRBV14
size: -
D: -
J: TRBJ2-5
CDR3: CASSRETGNLETQYF
DNA: TGTGCCAGCAGCCGTGAGACTGGAAACCTGGAGACCCAGTACTTC

V: TRBV30
size: -
D: TRBD1
J: TRBJ1-2
CDR3: CAQRARTGGDGYTF
DNA: TGTGCCCAGAGGGCTCGGACAGGGGGTGATGGCTACACCTTC

V: TRBV10-3
size: -
D: TRBD2
J: TRBJ2-1
CDR3: CAISNAGGQSLFF
DNA: TGTGCCATCAGTAACGCGGGAGGGCAAAGCCTGTTCTTC

V: TRBV4-2
size: -
D: -
J: TRBJ1-1
CDR3: CASSQRDTEAFF
DNA: TGTGCCAGCAGCCAGAGGGACACTGAAGCTTTCTTT

V: TRBV11-3
size: -
D: -
J: TRBJ2-1
CDR3: CASSEGGNSYNEQFF
DNA: TGTGCCAGCAGCGAGGGTGGCAACTCCTACAATGAGCAGTTCTTC

V: TRBV27
size: once
D: -
J: TRBJ2-2
CDR3: CASTTRGPRTGELFF
DNA: TGTGCCAGCACCACTAGGGGACCTCGCACCGGGGAGCTGTTTTTT

V: TRBV5-1
size: -
D: -
J: TRBJ1-2
CDR3: CASSLQGDGYTF
DNA: TGCGCCAGCTCCCTCCAAGGGGATGGCTACACCTTC

V: TRBV5-1
size: -
D: -
J: TRBJ1-5
CDR3: CASSLLGYSNQPQHF
DNA: TGCGCCAGCAGCTTACTGGGGTATAGCAATCAGCCCCAGCATTTT

V: TRBV6-1
size: -
D: -
J: TRBJ1-6
CDR3: CASTGGNSPLHF
DNA: TGTGCCAGCACCGGGGGTAATTCACCCCTCCACTTT

V: TRBV28
size: -
D: TRBD1
J: TRBJ2-4
CDR3: CASRIGQGASKNIQYF
DNA: TGTGCCAGCAGAATCGGACAGGGGGCTTCTAAAAACATTCAGTACTTC

V: TRBV5-4
size: -
D: -
J: TRBJ2-5
CDR3: CASSFDGRKQETQYF
DNA: TGTGCCAGCAGCTTTGACGGGAGAAAACAAGAGACCCAGTACTTC

V: TRBV7-9
size: -
D: -
J: TRBJ1-5
CDR3: CASSSEGGLQPQHF
DNA: TGTGCCAGCAGCTCAGAAGGGGGGCTTCAGCCCCAGCATTTT

V: TRBV5-1
size: -
D: -
J: TRBJ2-1
CDR3: CASSFPAGWGYNEQFF
DNA: TGCGCCAGCAGCTTCCCAGCCGGATGGGGGTACAATGAGCAGTTCTTC

V: TRBV4-1
size: -
D: -
J: TRBJ1-1
CDR3: CASSHLQGNTEAFF
DNA: TGCGCCAGCAGCCACTTACAGGGGAACACTGAAGCTTTCTTT

V: TRBV6-6
size: -
D: -
J: TRBJ2-2
CDR3: CAGRQNTGELFF
DNA: TGTGCCGGCCGACAGAACACCGGGGAGCTGTTTTTT

V: TRBV7-8
size: -
D: -
J: TRBJ2-1
CDR3: CASSLRGRENEQFF
DNA: TGTGCCAGCAGCTTAAGAGGGCGCGAAAATGAGCAGTTCTTC

V: TRBV6-5
size: -
D: -
J: TRBJ1-2
CDR3: CASSYFRGGGYTF
DNA: TGTGCCAGCAGTTACTTCCGGGGAGGCGGCTACACCTTC

V: TRBV7-2
size: -
D: TRBD1
J: TRBJ1-5
CDR3: CASSQGQGRNQPQHF
DNA: TGTGCCAGCAGCCAGGGACAGGGAAGGAATCAGCCCCAGCATTTT

V: TRBV6-1
size: -
D: -
J: TRBJ1-5
CDR3: CASSEVAGYQPQHF
DNA: TGTGCCAGCAGTGAAGTAGCAGGATATCAGCCCCAGCATTTT

V: TRBV7-2
size: -
D: TRBD2
J: TRBJ2-5
CDR3: CASSPWGGASGVQETQYF
DNA: TGTGCCAGCAGCCCCTGGGGTGGGGCTAGCGGGGTCCAAGAGACCCAGTACTTC

V: TRBV25-1
size: once
D: -
J: TRBJ2-4
CDR3: CASSGVSGPGAKNIQYF
DNA: TGTGCCAGCAGTGGAGTATCAGGGCCAGGGGCCAAAAACATTCAGTACTTC

V: TRBV7-8
size: -
D: TRBD1
J: TRBJ2-7
CDR3: CASSLGQGVYEQYF
DNA: TGTGCCAGCAGCTTAGGACAGGGGGTCTACGAGCAGTACTTC